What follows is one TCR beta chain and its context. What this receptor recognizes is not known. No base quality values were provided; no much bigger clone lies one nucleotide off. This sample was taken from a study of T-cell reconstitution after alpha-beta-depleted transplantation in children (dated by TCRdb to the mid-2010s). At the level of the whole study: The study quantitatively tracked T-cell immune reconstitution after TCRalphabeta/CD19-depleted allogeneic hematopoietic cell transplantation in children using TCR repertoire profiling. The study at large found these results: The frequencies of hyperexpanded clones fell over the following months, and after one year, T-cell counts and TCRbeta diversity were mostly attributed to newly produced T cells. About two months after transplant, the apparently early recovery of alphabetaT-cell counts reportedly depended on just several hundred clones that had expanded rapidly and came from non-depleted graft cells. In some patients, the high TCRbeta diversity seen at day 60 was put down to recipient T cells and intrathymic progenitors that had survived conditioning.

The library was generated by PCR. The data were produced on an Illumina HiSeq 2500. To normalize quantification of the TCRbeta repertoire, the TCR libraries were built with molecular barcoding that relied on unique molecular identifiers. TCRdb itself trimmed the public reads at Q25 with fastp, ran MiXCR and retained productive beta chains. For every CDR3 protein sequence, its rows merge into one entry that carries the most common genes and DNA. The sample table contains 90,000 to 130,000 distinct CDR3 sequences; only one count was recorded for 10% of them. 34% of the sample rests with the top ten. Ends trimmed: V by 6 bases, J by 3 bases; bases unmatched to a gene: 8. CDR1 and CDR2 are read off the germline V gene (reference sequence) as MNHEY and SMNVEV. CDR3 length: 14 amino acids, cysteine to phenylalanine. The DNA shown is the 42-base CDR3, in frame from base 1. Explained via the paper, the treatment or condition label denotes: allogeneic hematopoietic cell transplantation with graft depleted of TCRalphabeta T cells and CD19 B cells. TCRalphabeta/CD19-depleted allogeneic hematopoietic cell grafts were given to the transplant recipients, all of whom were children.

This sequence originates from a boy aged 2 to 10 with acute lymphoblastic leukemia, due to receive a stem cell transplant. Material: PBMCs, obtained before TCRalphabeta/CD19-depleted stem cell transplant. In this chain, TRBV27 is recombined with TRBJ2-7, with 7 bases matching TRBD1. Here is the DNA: TGTGCCAGCAGACGCGTGGGGACAGACTACGAGCAGTACTTC. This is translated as CASRRVGTDYEQYF.